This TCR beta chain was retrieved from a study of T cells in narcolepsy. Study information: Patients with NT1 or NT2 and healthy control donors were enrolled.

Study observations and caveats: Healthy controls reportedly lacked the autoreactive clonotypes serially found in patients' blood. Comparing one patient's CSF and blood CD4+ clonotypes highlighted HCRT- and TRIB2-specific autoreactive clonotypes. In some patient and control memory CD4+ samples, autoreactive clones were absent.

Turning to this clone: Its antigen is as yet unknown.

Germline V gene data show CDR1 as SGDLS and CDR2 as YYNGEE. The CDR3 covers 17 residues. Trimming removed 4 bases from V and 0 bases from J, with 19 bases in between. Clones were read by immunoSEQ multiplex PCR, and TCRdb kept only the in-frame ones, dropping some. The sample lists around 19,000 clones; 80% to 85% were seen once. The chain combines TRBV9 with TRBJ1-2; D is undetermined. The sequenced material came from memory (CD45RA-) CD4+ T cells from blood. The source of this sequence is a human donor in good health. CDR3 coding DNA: TGTGCCAGCAGCACGACCCTAAAGGCCTCAGCTAACTATGGCTACACCTTC. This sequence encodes CASSTTLKASANYGYTF.